This T cell receptor (beta chain) was found in a study of graft-versus-host responses after intestinal transplantation. In the study overall: Each transplant was multivisceral, liver-intestinal, or isolated intestinal.

V lost 6 bases and J 0 bases, leaving 5 bases between the germline ends. The CDR3 covers 12 residues. The germline CDR1 and CDR2 sequences are SEHNR and FQNEAQ (reference sequence). Study-wide results and limits: GvH clones surfaced in recipient marrow, some emerging earlier in ileum or blood.

Produced via immunoSEQ multiplex PCR; TCRdb's table is partial and in-frame only. Of 28,000 or so clones in the sample, just under 85% were seen once. Notes on this clone: Its cognate antigen is unknown.

This receptor was identified in a human donor who received an intestinal transplant. This specimen was unstimulated CD8+ T cells sorted from spleen or lymph node cells, taken before intestinal transplant. The chain links TRBV7-9 to TRBJ1-1; unclear D gene. CDR3 amino acids: CASSYMNTEAFF. The DNA of the CDR3 is TGTGCCAGCAGTTATATGAACACTGAAGCTTTCTTT.